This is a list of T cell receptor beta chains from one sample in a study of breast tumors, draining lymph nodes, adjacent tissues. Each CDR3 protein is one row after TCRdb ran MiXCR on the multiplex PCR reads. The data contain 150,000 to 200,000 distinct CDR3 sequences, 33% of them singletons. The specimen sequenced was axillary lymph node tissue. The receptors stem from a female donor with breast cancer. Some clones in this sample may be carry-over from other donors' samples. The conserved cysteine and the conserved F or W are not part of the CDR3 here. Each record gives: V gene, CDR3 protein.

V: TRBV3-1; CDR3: ASSQTAPRGDEQF
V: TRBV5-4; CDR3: ASSHEPQRTTDTQY
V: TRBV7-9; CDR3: ASSPQAQGQDGYT
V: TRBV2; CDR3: ASSRTGGSNYGYT
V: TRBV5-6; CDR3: ASSLGQGRHDTQY
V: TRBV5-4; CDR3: ASSLGPGATEAF
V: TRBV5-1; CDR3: ASSQGPSFEQY
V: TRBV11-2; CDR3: ASSDQRAEGQETQY
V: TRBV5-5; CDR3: ASSLVEGISRESLRNEQF
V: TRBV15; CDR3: ATSGGQGTGNTIY
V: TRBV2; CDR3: ASRGGLAGIGELF
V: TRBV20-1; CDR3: SVSGLAAGYEQY
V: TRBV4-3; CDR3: ASSQDSGMYYGYT
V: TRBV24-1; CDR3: ATQENNQPQH
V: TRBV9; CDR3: ASSGPYGYT
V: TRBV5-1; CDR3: ASSLESLPSTEAF
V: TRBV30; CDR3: AWKGGYEQY
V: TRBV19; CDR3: ASSTSGGANEQF
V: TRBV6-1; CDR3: ASLYRGAGEKLF
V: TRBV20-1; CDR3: SARGEGSFYGYT
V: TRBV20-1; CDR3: SASLAGADTQY
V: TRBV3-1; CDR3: ASSPGELLGTDTQY
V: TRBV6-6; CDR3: ASSPLSGLDEQY
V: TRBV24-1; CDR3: ASSSLFRYNEQL
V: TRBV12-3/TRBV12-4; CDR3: ASSRTSGRDIRY
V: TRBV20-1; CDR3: SARMDRPNQPQH
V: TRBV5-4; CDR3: ASRRQIQETQY
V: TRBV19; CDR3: ASSPSGTGDYEQY
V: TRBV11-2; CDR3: ASSRDRLYEQY
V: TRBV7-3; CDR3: ASSLRGTGGHETQY
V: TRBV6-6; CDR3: ANSEPGQLNTEAF
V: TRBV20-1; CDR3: SASLLYT
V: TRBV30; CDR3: AWSKPGQGNNEQF
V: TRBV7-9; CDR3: ASSPPSSLRAYRGWRYEQY
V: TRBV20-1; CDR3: SARPRGLRNTGELF
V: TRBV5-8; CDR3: ASSFGGKGVETQY
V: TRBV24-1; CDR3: AARRTSVDTQY
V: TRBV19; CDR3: ASSPDSWNQYEQY
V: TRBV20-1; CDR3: SARDPGEGTASEETQY
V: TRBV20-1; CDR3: SARDRAPGNT
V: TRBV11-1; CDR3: ASSSDYNQPQH